This TCR beta chain emerged from a study of T cells after yellow fever vaccination. Overall study results and limits: Post-booster samples contained most primary-vaccination clones (approximately 96% CD4, 70% to 90% CD8). Peaking on day 5 versus 15, the secondary response was faster but weaker. Clonotypes appearing in both CD4 and CD8 compartments existed, and their share was small. Within FACS-sorted repertoires, abundant clonotypes contaminating from the bulk population could be present.

TCRdb re-derived calls from the 5' RACE reads in MiXCR, one entry per CDR3 protein. The table shows more than 300,000 distinct CDR3 sequences, with around 4.5% occurring only once. For this clonotype: Its antigen is currently unknown. Being one base from a much bigger clone, this may be a read error.

V was trimmed by 9 bases and J by 4 bases, leaving 8 bases between them. The CDR3 spans 11 residues. The germline V gene has CDR1 MNHEY and CDR2 SVGEGT. This clonotype was obtained from a man aged 18 to 35 who received the YFV17D yellow fever vaccine. V gene TRBV6-2 or TRBV6-3 combines with J gene TRBJ2-3, with D maybe TRBD1 (5 bases). Sequencing was performed on PBMCs, taken 15 days after the yellow fever booster vaccination. DNA of the CDR3: TGTGCCAGTGGACACGCAGATACGCAGTATTTT. This sequence encodes CASGHADTQYF.